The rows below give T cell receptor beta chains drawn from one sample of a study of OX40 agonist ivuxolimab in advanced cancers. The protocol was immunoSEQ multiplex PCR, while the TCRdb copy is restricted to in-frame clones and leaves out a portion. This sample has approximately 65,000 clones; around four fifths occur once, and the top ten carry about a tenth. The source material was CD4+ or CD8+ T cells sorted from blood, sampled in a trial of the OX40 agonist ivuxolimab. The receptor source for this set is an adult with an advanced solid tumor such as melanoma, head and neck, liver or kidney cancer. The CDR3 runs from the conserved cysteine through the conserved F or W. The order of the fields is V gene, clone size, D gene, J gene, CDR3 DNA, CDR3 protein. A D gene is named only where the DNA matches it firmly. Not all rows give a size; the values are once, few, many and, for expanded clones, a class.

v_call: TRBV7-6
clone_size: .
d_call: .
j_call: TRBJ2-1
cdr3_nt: TGTGCCAGCAGCTTAGTAGGGGCCTACAATGAGCAGTTCTTC
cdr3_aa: CASSLVGAYNEQFF

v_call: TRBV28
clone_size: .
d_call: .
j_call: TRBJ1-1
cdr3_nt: TGTGCCAGCAGTTTGGACCCTCCTCCGGCTTTCTTT
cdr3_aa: CASSLDPPPAFF

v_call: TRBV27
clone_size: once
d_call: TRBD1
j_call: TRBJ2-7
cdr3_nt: TGTGCCAGCAGTTTGTACAGGGGGGCCGAGCAGTACTTC
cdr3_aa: CASSLYRGAEQYF

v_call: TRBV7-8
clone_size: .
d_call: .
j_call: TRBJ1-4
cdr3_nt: TGTGCCAGCAGCTTTGGGAACCGTGAAAAACTGTTTTTT
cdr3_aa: CASSFGNREKLFF

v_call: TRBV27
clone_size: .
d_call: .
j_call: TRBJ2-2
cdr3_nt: TGTGCCAGCAGTTTAGGTGGTCTAGGCCGGGCCGGGGAGCTGTTTTTT
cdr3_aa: CASSLGGLGRAGELFF

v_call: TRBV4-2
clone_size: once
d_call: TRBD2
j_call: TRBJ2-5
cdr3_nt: TGTGCCAGCAGCCCACTGGGGGGGGAGACCCAGTACTTC
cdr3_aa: CASSPLGGETQYF

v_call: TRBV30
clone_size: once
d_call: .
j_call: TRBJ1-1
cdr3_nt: TGTGCCTGGAGGAAAGGGAACCTACAGGTTGAAGCTTTCTTT
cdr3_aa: CAWRKGNLQVEAFF

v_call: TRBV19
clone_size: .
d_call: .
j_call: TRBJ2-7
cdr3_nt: TGTGCCAGTAGTATAGGTGGGACGGAACAGGGTTACGAGCAGTACTTC
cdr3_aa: CASSIGGTEQGYEQYF

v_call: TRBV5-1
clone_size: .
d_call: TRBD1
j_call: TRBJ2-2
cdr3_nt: TGCGCCAGCAGCTTGCTCCCGGCAGGGGGCACCGGGGAGCTGTTTTTT
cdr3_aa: CASSLLPAGGTGELFF

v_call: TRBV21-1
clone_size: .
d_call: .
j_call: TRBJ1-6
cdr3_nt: TGTGCCAGCAGCAAACCGTGTGACGGATCCTATAATTCACCCCTCCACTTT
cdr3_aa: CASSKPCDGSYNSPLHF

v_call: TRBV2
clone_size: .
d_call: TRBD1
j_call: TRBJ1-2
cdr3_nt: TGTGCCAGCAGTGAGACAGGGCGGGCTGGCTACACCTTC
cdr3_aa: CASSETGRAGYTF

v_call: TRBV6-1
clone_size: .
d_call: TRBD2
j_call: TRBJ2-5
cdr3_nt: TGTGCCACGAAGACTACGACTAGCCTCGAGACCCAGTACTTC
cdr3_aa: CATKTTTSLETQYF

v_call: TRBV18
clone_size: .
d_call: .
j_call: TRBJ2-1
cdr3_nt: TGTGCCAGCTCACCACCCTACCTTTGGGATGAGCAGTTCTTC
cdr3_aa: CASSPPYLWDEQFF

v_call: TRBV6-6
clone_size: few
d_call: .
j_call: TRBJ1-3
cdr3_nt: TGTGCCAGCAGTTACGACTCTGGAAACACCATATATTTT
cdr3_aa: CASSYDSGNTIYF

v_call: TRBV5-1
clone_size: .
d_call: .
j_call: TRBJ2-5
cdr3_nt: TGCGCCAGCAGCTTGTTACTATCTCAAGAGACCCAGTACTTC
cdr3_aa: CASSLLLSQETQYF

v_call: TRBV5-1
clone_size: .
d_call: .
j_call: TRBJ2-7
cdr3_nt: TGCGCCAGCAGCCTCGGTGAAGTTGACTACGAGCAGTACTTC
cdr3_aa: CASSLGEVDYEQYF

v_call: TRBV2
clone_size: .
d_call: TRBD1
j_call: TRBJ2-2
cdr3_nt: TGTGCCACTTGGACAGGTTTTGGATCGGACACCGGGGAGCTGTTTTTT
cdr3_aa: CATWTGFGSDTGELFF

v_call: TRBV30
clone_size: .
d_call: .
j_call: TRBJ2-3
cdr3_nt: TGTGCCTGGAGTGTAATAGGAGATACGCAGTATTTT
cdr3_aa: CAWSVIGDTQYF

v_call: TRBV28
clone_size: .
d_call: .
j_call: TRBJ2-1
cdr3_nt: TGTGCCAGCACCGAACCGGGACTCTCCTACAATGAGCAGTTCTTC
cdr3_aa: CASTEPGLSYNEQFF

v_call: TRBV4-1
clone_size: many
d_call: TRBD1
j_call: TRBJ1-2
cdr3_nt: TGCGCCAGCAGGGCCAGGGGGACCTATGGCTACACCTTC
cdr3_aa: CASRARGTYGYTF

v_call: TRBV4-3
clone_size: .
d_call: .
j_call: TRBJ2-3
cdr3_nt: TGCGCCAGCAGCCCCACTAGAACAGATACGCAGTATTTT
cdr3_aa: CASSPTRTDTQYF

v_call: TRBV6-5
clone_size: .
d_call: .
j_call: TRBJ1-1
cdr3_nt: TGTGCCAGCAGTTACTTTCGGGGCACACGGAATGAAGCTTTCTTT
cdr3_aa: CASSYFRGTRNEAFF

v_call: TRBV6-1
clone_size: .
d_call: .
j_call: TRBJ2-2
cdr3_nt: TGTGCCAGCAAAAAAATTCCGAACACCGGGGAGCTGTTTTTT
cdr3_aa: CASKKIPNTGELFF

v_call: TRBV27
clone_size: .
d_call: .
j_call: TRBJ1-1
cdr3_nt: TGTGCCAGCAGTTTACAAATGGCAGGAGCTGAAGCTTTCTTT
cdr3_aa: CASSLQMAGAEAFF

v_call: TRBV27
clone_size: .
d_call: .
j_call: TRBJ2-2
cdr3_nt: TGTGCCAGCAGTCCCGGCTTCGGGGAGCTGTTTTTT
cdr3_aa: CASSPGFGELFF

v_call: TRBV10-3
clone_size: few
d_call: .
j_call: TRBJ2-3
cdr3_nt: TGTGCCATCTCGGCTCCGACAGATACGCAGTATTTT
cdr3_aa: CAISAPTDTQYF

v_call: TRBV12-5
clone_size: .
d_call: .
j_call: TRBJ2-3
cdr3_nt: TGTGCTAGTGCCGGGGGTATTAGCACAGATACGCAGTATTTT
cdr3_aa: CASAGGISTDTQYF

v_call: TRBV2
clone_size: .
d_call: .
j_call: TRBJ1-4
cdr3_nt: TGTGCCAGCAGTGAAAGGTGGCCAGATAATGAAAAACTGTTTTTT
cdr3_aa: CASSERWPDNEKLFF

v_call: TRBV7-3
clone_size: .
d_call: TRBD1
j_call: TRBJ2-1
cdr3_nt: TGTGCCAGCAGCTTAACTGCGACGGGGACAGGGTGCAATGAGCAGTTCTTC
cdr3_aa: CASSLTATGTGCNEQFF

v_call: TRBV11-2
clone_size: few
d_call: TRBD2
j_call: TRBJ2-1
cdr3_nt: TGTGCCAGCAGCTCCCGGACTAGCGGCCAGGGGTGGGGTGAGCAGTTCTTC
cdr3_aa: CASSSRTSGQGWGEQFF

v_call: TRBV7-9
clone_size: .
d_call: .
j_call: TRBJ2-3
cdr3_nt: TGTGCCAGCAGCTTACCCTCCCCCGGGGGGCTCACAGATACGCAGTATTTT
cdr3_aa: CASSLPSPGGLTDTQYF

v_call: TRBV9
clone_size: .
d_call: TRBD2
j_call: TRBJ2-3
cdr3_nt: TGTGCCAGCAGTCTTTTACCCGCGGGGCTAGCGGCCTTCACAGATACGCAGTATTTT
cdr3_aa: CASSLLPAGLAAFTDTQYF

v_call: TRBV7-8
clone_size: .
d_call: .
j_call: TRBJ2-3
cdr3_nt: TGTGCCAGCACCCCCAGCGGTACGAACACAGATACGCAGTATTTT
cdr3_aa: CASTPSGTNTDTQYF

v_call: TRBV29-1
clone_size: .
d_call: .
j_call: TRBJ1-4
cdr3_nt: TGCAGCGTTGTGCTAAATGAAAAACTGTTTTTT
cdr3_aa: CSVVLNEKLFF

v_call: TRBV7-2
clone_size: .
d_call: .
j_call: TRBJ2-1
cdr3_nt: TGTGCCAGCAGTCCGGGGGCAGGGGGGTACAATGAGCAGTTCTTC
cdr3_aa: CASSPGAGGYNEQFF

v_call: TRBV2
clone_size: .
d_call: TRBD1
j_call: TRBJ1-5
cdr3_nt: TGTGCCAGCCAGGGGGGTGGTAATCAGCCCCAGCATTTT
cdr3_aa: CASQGGGNQPQHF

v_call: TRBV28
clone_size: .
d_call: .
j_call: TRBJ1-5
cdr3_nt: TGTGCCAGCAGTTTTGCCTATTGGGGAGGGTCCCAGCCCCAGCATTTT
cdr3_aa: CASSFAYWGGSQPQHF

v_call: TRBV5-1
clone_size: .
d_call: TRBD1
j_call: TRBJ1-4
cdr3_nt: TGCGCCAGCAGCTTGGGGGACAGGGTCCAGGGTGAAAAACTGTTTTTT
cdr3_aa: CASSLGDRVQGEKLFF

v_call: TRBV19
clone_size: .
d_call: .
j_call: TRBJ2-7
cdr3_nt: TGTGCCAGTACCACCAGGGTGGACGGTGCCTACGAGCAGTACTTC
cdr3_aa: CASTTRVDGAYEQYF

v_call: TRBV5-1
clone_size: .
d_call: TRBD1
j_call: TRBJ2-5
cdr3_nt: TGCGCCAGCAGCTTGGGACAGGGTAATCAAGAGACCCAGTACTTC
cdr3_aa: CASSLGQGNQETQYF

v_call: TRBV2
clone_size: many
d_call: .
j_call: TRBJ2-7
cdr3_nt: TGTGCCAGCAGACTCCGTGACAAGGGGCTCTACGAGCAGTACTTC
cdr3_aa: CASRLRDKGLYEQYF